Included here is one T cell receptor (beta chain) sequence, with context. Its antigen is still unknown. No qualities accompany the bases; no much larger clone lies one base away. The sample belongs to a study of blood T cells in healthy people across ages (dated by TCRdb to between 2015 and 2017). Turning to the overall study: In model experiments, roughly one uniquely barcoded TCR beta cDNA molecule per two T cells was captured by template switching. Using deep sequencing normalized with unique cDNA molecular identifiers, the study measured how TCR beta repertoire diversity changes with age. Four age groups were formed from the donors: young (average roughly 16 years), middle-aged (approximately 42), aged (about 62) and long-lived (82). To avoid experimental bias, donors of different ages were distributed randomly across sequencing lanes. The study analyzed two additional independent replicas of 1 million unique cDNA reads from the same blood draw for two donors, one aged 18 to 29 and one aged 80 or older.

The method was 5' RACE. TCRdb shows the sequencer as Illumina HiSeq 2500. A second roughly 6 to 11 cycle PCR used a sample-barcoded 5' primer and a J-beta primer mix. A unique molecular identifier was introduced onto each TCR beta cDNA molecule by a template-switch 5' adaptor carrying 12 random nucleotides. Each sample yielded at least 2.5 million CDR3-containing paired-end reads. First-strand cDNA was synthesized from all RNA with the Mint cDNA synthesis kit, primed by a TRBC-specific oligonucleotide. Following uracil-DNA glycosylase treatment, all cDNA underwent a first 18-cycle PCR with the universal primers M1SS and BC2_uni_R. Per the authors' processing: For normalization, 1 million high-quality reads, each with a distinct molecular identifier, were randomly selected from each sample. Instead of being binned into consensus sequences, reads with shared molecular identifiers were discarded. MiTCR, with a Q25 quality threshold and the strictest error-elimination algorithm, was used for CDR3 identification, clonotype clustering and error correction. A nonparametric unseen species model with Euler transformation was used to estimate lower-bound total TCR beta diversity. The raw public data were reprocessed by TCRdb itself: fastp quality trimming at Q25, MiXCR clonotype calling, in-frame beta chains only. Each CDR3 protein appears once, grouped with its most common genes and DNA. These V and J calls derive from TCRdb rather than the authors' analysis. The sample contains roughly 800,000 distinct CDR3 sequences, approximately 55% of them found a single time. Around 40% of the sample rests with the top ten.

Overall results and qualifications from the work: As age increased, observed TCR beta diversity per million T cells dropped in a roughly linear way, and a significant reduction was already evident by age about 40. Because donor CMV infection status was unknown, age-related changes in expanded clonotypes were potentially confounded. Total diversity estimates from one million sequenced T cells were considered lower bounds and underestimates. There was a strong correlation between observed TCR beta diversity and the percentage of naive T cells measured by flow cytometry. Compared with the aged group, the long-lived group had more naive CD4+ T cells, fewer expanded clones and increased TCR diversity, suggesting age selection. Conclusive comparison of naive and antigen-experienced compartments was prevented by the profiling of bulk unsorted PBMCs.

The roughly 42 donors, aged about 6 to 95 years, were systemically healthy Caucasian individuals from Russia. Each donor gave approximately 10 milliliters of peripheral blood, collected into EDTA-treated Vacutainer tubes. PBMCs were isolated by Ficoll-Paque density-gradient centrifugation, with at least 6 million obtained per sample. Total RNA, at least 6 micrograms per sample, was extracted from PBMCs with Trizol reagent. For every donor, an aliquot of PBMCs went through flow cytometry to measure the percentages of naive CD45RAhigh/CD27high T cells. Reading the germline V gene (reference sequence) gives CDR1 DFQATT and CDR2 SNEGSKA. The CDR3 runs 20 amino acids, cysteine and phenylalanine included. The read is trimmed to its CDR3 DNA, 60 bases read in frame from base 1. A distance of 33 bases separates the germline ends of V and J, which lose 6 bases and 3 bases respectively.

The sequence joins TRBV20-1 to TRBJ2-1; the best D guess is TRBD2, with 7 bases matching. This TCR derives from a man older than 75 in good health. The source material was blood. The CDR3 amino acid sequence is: CSAASRGGAPTGGSYNEQFF. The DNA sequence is TGCAGTGCAGCTAGCAGAGGGGGGGCCCCTACTGGCGGGAGCTACAATGAGCAGTTCTTC.